This entry lists 28 T cell receptor beta chains sequenced from one sample in a study of shared clonotypes between healthy human individuals. Clones were read by immunoSEQ multiplex PCR, and TCRdb kept only the in-frame ones, dropping some. The data show about 2.4 million clones, more than 90% seen once. Sequencing was performed on naive CD4+ T cells sorted from blood. Subset described: CD45RA+ positively selected. The receptors were sampled from a man between 18 and 35 years old in good health.

The chain couples TRBV5-6 to TRBJ2-5, with 13 bases that match TRBD2. Germline trimming cut 5 bases from V and 3 bases from J; bases unmatched to any gene: 1. The CDR3 runs 14 residues. CDR1 is SGHDT and CDR2 is YYEEEE in the germline V gene. The CDR3 coding sequence is TGTGCCAGCAGGACTAGCGGGGGGAAAGAGACCCAGTACTTC. Its translation: CASRTSGGKETQYF.

The V and J genes are TRBV7-2 and TRBJ2-6, with 7 nucleotides matching TRBD1. This CDR3 is 16 amino acids long. Germline CDR1 and CDR2: SGHTA and FQGNSA. V was clipped by 4 bases and J by 1 base; unmatched bases: 4. The CDR3 loop reads CASSWGQSSGANVLTF. CDR3 sequence (DNA): TGTGCCAGCAGCTGGGGACAGAGTTCTGGGGCCAACGTCCTGACTTTC. The variable domain in full, completed from reference TRBV7-2 and TRBJ2-6, reads GAGVSQSPSNKVTEKGKDVELRCDPISGHTALYWYRQSLGQGLEFLIYFQGNSAPDKSGLPSDRFSAERTGGSVSTLTIQRTQQEDSAVYLCASSWGQSSGANVLTFGAGSRLTVL.

This sequence joins TRBV30 and TRBJ2-7, with 12 bases aligning to TRBD2. V gave up 3 bases and J gave up 0 bases; unmatched junction bases: 9. Germline V gene sequence: CDR1 GTSNPN, CDR2 SVGIG (reference sequence). The CDR3 is 17 amino acids. The CDR3 reads CAWSSGLAGMSSYEQYF. The CDR3 bases are TGTGCCTGGAGCTCCGGACTAGCGGGAATGAGCTCCTACGAGCAGTACTTC.

The chain has TRBV11-3 and TRBJ2-1, with a weak D call TRBD1 (5 bases). CDR3 length: 14 amino acids. V was shortened by 5 bases and J by 5 bases, with 13 bases between the two germline ends. The germline V gene has CDR1 SGHNT and CDR2 YENEEA. The chain's CDR3 is CASSERTRNNEQFF. The DNA of the CDR3 is TGTGCCAGCAGCGAGAGGACAAGAAACAATGAGCAGTTCTTC.

This sequence joins TRBV6-5 and TRBJ1-1; D may be TRBD1 (6 bases). Trimming cost V 0 bases and J 4 bases, with 12 bases left between them. CDR1 is MNHEY, CDR2 SVGAGI, per germline. This CDR3 contains 15 residues. CDR3 sequence reads: CASSYSVTGSTEAFF. The CDR3 DNA reads as TGTGCCAGCAGTTACTCGGTAACAGGGTCCACTGAAGCTTTCTTT.

The J gene is TRBJ1-1, the V gene TRBV6-1; D ambiguous. CDR1 is MNHNS and CDR2 is SASEGT in the germline V gene. Trimming took off 6 bases at V and 3 bases at J, with 8 bases between the two ends. The CDR3 has 12 amino acids. The CDR3 sequence is CASRILYTEAFF. The CDR3, as DNA: TGTGCCAGCAGAATTCTCTACACTGAAGCTTTCTTT.

This clone was picked up one time. CDR3 DNA sequence: TGTGCCAGCAGCTTAAGACTGTCCGCGAACACCGGGGAGCTGTTTTTT. It encodes CASSLRLSANTGELFF. V is TRBV7-6 and J is TRBJ2-2; the D is unclear. The germline V and J ends were trimmed by 2 bases and 0 bases, with 10 bases remaining between them. CDR1 is SGHVS, CDR2 FNYEAQ, per germline. This CDR3 has 16 amino acids.

The rearrangement uses TRBV4-1 and TRBJ2-7; D is unclear. This CDR3 spans 15 amino acids. The V gene lost 1 base and the J gene lost 6 bases, with 16 bases spanning the gap. Germline V lookup: CDR1 MGHRA, CDR2 YSYEKL. The CDR3 nucleotides are TGCGCCAGCAGCCAAGGGTCTGCCGTACAGTCCGAGCAGTACTTC. Translation: CASSQGSAVQSEQYF.

The V gene is TRBV2, the J gene TRBJ2-2; 8 nucleotides match TRBD1. The ends lost 8 bases at V and 4 bases at J; junction bases unmatched: 9. CDR3 length: 15 amino acids. CDR1 and CDR2 from the germline V gene are SNHLY and FYNNEI. As DNA, the CDR3 is TGTGCCAGCCGGCCGGGACAGGTATCCACCGGGGAGCTGTTTTTT. Protein sequence: CASRPGQVSTGELFF.

The chain links TRBV6-1 to TRBJ1-1, with 7 bases that match TRBD1. Looked up from germline, CDR1 is MNHNS and CDR2 is SASEGT. The CDR3 is made up of 13 amino acids. V was clipped by 8 bases and J by 1 base; unmatched bases: 4. The CDR3 here is CASPRDRNTEAFF. The CDR3 DNA follows: TGTGCCAGCCCTAGGGACAGGAACACTGAAGCTTTCTTT.

This chain links TRBV10-2 with TRBJ1-6, with TRBD1 matching 8 bases. The CDR3 totals 19 residues. In germline, CDR1 is WSHSY, CDR2 SAAADI. The V and J ends lost 3 bases and 8 bases, in that order; junction bases with no gene match: 18. Here the CDR3 reads CASSETGQVGRVEDSPLHF. CDR3 sequence (DNA): TGCGCCAGCAGTGAAACGGGACAGGTAGGTAGGGTCGAGGATTCACCCCTCCACTTT.

The chain combines TRBV5-1 with TRBJ2-7, with D possibly matching TRBD2 (6 bases). The length of the CDR3 is 13 residues. V lost 8 bases and J 3 bases, leaving 15 bases between the germline ends. The V gene's germline CDR1 is SGHRS and CDR2 YFSETQ. The CDR3: CAREGTSRYEQYF. CDR3 coding DNA: TGCGCCAGGGAGGGGACGAGTCGCTACGAGCAGTACTTC.

V gene TRBV20-1 combines with J gene TRBJ2-3; TRBD2 might be the D (6 bases). V was cut by 6 bases and J by 8 bases, with 12 bases left in between. Germline lookup yields CDR1 DFQATT and CDR2 SNEGSKA (reference sequence). The CDR3 runs 11 residues. In DNA, the CDR3 is TGCAGTGCCAGGAGGGTCACTACGCAGTATTTT. Translated, it gives CSARRVTTQYF.

The gene calls are TRBV6-1 and TRBJ2-5; D perhaps matches TRBD1 (6 bases). This CDR3 is built from 15 residues. Germline V gene data show CDR1 as MNHNS and CDR2 as SASEGT. Deletions cut 8 bases from V and 4 bases from J, with 20 bases between. The CDR3 loop is CASGTLQGPGETQYF. The DNA of the CDR3 is TGTGCCAGCGGAACTCTACAGGGCCCGGGAGAGACCCAGTACTTC.

V is TRBV5-4 and J is TRBJ2-2; D might be TRBD1 or TRBD2, each matching 5 bases. The CDR3 consists of 16 residues. Per the germline V gene, CDR1 is SGHNT and CDR2 is YYREEE (reference sequence). The germline V and J ends were trimmed by 2 bases and 3 bases, with 14 bases remaining between them. CDR3 in amino acids: CASSLATLGDTGELFF. In DNA form, the CDR3 reads TGTGCCAGCAGCTTAGCCACTTTGGGGGACACCGGGGAGCTGTTTTTT.

The chain uses TRBV7-2 and TRBJ2-1, with 12 nucleotides matching TRBD1. Germline V gene lookup returns CDR1 SGHTA and CDR2 FQGNSA. The CDR3 extends over 15 amino acids. Germline trimming cut 4 bases from V and 8 bases from J; bases unmatched to any gene: 6. The CDR3 DNA follows: TGTGCCAGCAGCTCCCGGGACAGGGGGCTCTATGAGCAGTTCTTC. It encodes CASSSRDRGLYEQFF.

This clone was observed once. The rearrangement links TRBV5-4 to TRBJ2-2; D is ambiguous. Trimming took 4 bases from V and 1 from J, leaving 11 bases between them. The germline V gene has CDR1 SGHNT and CDR2 YYREEE (reference sequence). The CDR3 is made up of 15 amino acids. CDR3 DNA: TGTGCCAGCAGCCGGAACTCGCGGAACACCGGGGAGCTGTTTTTT. This translates into CASSRNSRNTGELFF.

This clone came up once. V and J are TRBV6-5 and TRBJ1-4, with D possibly being TRBD1 (6 bases). V lost 8 bases and J 5 bases, leaving 15 bases between the germline ends. Germline V lookup: CDR1 MNHEY, CDR2 SVGAGI. The CDR3 covers 14 residues. The CDR3 sequence: CASRRGRGNEKLFF. The CDR3 DNA follows: TGTGCCAGCCGTAGGGGCAGGGGCAATGAAAAACTGTTTTTT.

The chain employs TRBV11-2 and TRBJ1-1, with D possibly matching TRBD1 (5 bases). Deletions cut 4 bases from V and 5 bases from J, with 17 bases between. Germline V gives CDR1 SGHAT, CDR2 FQNNGV. The CDR3 covers 15 residues. CDR3 nucleotide sequence: TGTGCCAGCAGCTCCCTAAGGGGTGGGCAGACTGAAGCTTTCTTT. Translation: CASSSLRGGQTEAFF. The variable domain in full, completed from reference TRBV11-2 and TRBJ1-1, reads EAGVAQSPRYKIIEKRQSVAFWCNPISGHATLYWYQQILGQGPKLLIQFQNNGVVDDSQLPKDRFSAERLKGVDSTLKIQPAKLEDSAVYLCASSSLRGGQTEAFFGQGTRLTVV.

The chain has TRBV9 and TRBJ2-2, with 8 positions matching TRBD2. After removal of 7 bases from V and 7 bases from J, the junction contained 9 bases not matched to a gene. Germline CDR1 reads SGDLS; CDR2 reads YYNGEE. The CDR3 is 14 amino acids. This CDR3 is CASHSGSIVGELFF. The CDR3 DNA follows: TGTGCCAGCCACAGCGGGAGTATTGTCGGGGAGCTGTTTTTT.

DNA for the CDR3: TGCGCCAGCAATCTGGGGTGGTCCTACAATGAGCAGTTCTTC. As protein: CASNLGWSYNEQFF. The rearrangement joins TRBV5-1 to TRBJ2-1; D call uncertain. This CDR3 has 14 amino acids. CDR1 and CDR2 (germline): SGHRS, YFSETQ. V was shortened by 6 bases and J by 1 base, with 11 bases between the two germline ends.

V usage is TRBV25-1 and J usage is TRBJ2-1; TRBD2 agrees at 12 bases. V was pared by 4 bases and J by 8 bases, with 9 bases of the junction left unmatched. Germline-derived CDR1 and CDR2 are MGHDK and SYGVNS. CDR3 length equals 16 residues. CDR3 DNA sequence: TGTGCCAGCAGTGGTTTACGACTAGCGGGGGATCATGAGCAGTTCTTC. The encoded protein is CASSGLRLAGDHEQFF.

On this clone itself: Within the sample, other DNA sequences also encode this same CDR3. This chain joins TRBV5-1 and TRBJ2-7; D is undetermined. This CDR3 has 13 residues. Trimming cost V 4 bases and J 1 base, with 9 bases left between them. Germline CDR1 reads SGHRS; CDR2 reads YFSETQ. DNA of the CDR3: TGCGCCAGCAGCCTGGCGTCTTCCTACGAGCAGTACTTC. Encoded protein: CASSLASSYEQYF.

This chain connects TRBV30 to TRBJ1-3; a possible D gene is TRBD1 (5 bases). Trimming cost V 3 bases and J 0 bases, with 9 bases left between them. The CDR3 covers 14 residues. Germline values: CDR1 GTSNPN, CDR2 SVGIG (reference sequence). CDR3 region: CAWRPTGSGNTIYF. As DNA, the CDR3 is TGTGCCTGGAGACCCACAGGCTCTGGAAACACCATATATTTT.

The chain links TRBV18 to TRBJ1-1; possibly TRBD1 for D (6 bases). The CDR3 length is 13 residues. Trimming took off 8 bases at V and 2 bases at J, with 12 bases between the two ends. Germline V gene data show CDR1 as KGHSH and CDR2 as LQKENI. CDR3 nucleotides: TGTGCCAGCACCCAACAGGGAAACACTGAAGCTTTCTTT. It codes for CASTQQGNTEAFF. Looking up the rest from reference TRBV18 and TRBJ1-1 gives the full variable domain: NAGVMQNPRHLVRRRGQEARLRCSPMKGHSHVYWYRQLPEEGLKFMVYLQKENIIDESGMPKERFSAEFPKEGPSILRIQQVVRGDSAAYFCASTQQGNTEAFFGQGTRLTVV.

This chain connects TRBV9 to TRBJ2-2; no clear D gene. The CDR3 runs to 13 residues. Germline V gene lookup returns CDR1 SGDLS and CDR2 YYNGEE. Trimming stripped 0 bases from V and 7 bases from J, with 7 bases between. CDR3 nucleotides: TGTGCCAGCAGCGTAGGAGGTCGCGGGGAGCTGTTTTTT. Amino acid sequence: CASSVGGRGELFF. The full variable domain, in which reference TRBV9 and TRBJ2-2 provide the parts outside the CDR3, is DSGVTQTPKHLITATGQRVTLRCSPRSGDLSVYWYQQSLDQGLQFLIQYYNGEERAKGNILERFSAQQFPDLHSELNLSSLELGDSALYFCASSVGGRGELFFGEGSRLTVL.

The CDR3, as DNA: TGTGCCAGCAGCCGAGATAGACAGGCCTACGAGCAGTACTTC. Its protein is CASSRDRQAYEQYF. The rearrangement uses TRBV28 and TRBJ2-7, with D maybe TRBD1 (6 bases). The CDR3 extends over 14 amino acids. Trimming left V 6 bases short and J 2 bases short, with 14 bases between. Germline values: CDR1 MDHEN, CDR2 SYDVKM.

This clone was found once. This rearrangement joins TRBV5-8 to TRBJ2-5; D is unclear. The DNA end is a closer match to TRBJ2-7, so the J assignment may be wrong. The CDR3 sequence is 12 residues long. Germline values: CDR1 SGHTS, CDR2 YDEGEE. The DNA of the CDR3 is TGTGCCAGCGCTACTATACTCCACGAGCAGTACTTC. It is translated as CASATILHEQYF.